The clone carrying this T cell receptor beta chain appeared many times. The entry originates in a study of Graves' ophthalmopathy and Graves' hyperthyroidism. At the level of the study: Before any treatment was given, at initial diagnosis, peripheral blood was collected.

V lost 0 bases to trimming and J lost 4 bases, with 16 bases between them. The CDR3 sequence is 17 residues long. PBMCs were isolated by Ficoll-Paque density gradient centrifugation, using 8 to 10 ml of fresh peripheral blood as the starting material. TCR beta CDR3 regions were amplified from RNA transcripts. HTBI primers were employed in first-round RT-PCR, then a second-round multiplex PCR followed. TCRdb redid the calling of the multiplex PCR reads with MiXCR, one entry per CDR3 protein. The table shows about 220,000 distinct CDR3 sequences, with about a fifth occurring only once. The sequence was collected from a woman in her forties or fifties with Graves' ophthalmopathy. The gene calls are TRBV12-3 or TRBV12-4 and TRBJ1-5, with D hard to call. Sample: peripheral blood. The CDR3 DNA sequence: TGTGCCAGCAGTTTAGCAGTCTTCGAAGGTGAGAATCAGCCCCAGCATTTT. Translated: CASSLAVFEGENQPQHF.